This TCR beta chain was identified in a study of PD-1 blockade in mismatch repair-deficient tumors. Sequencing used immunoSEQ multiplex PCR; TCRdb keeps in-frame clones, though not all of them. This sample has about 16,000 clones, with roughly 80% found just once. The CDR3 is 19 residues long. Germline V lookup: CDR1 ENHRY, CDR2 SYGVKD. V lost 4 bases, J lost 4 bases, and 23 bases lay in between. This rearrangement joins TRBV10-3 to TRBJ2-6; D is perhaps TRBD2 (5 bases). Sequenced here: PBMCs, sampled before pembrolizumab treatment. The sequence was obtained from an adult with mismatch repair-deficient cancer. This chain's CDR3 is CAISAGSTVTGVGANVLTF. As DNA, the CDR3 is TGTGCCATCAGTGCGGGATCAACAGTTACTGGAGTAGGGGCCAACGTCCTGACTTTC.